These 24 T cell receptor beta chains came from one sample sequenced in a study of beta chain features in type 1 diabetes. Reverse transcribing all isolated RNA meant expressed TCRB transcripts were sequenced. Measured with immunoSEQ multiplex PCR; TCRdb has only the in-frame clones, and not every one. The sample holds 450,000 or so clones, 9.5% to 12% seen once. The sequenced material came from naive CD4+ T cells from blood. These TCRs come from a woman between 18 and 29 years old in good health.

This clone has just a few counts. The V and J genes are TRBV4-3 and TRBJ2-5, with no clear D. Trimming shortened V by 3 bases and J by 5 bases, and 10 bases separated the two germline ends. The CDR3 sequence is 13 residues long. Looked up from germline, CDR1 is LGHNA and CDR2 is YSLEER. The CDR3 loop reads CASSHVTGETQYF. In nucleotides, the CDR3 is TGCGCCAGCAGCCATGTAACTGGGGAGACCCAGTACTTC.

The rearrangement uses TRBV7-2 and TRBJ1-3, with 7 positions matching TRBD1. Trimming at V came to 0 bases and at J to 4 bases, leaving 6 bases not matched to a gene. The germline CDR1 and CDR2 sequences are SGHTA and FQGNSA. The CDR3 spans 16 residues. CDR3 DNA: TGTGCCAGCAGCTTAGCTGCGACAGGGAAGGGAAACACCATATATTTT. Translating it yields CASSLAATGKGNTIYF.

The chain employs TRBV7-2 and TRBJ2-4; D remains unclear. V lost 0 bases to trimming and J lost 3 bases, with 12 bases between them. The CDR3 runs 16 residues. The germline V gene encodes CDR1 SGHTA and CDR2 FQGNSA. CDR3 DNA sequence: TGTGCCAGCAGCTTAGCGCTAACTGGTAGCAAAAACATTCAGTACTTC. Residues: CASSLALTGSKNIQYF.

The chain carries TRBV27 and TRBJ1-1, with D hard to call. The germline V gene encodes CDR1 MNHEY and CDR2 SMNVEV (reference sequence). This CDR3 has 11 residues. Trimming shortened V by 8 bases and J by 4 bases, and 8 bases separated the two germline ends. The CDR3 protein is CASVRGTEAFF. CDR3 nucleotides: TGTGCCAGCGTACGGGGCACTGAAGCTTTCTTT.

The table lists this clone with a few counts. The DNA for the CDR3 is TGTGCCAGCAGTTTTTTGACGGATGCCAAAAACATTCAGTACTTC. Translating gives CASSFLTDAKNIQYF. The rearrangement uses TRBV27 and TRBJ2-4; D is uncertain. Germline V gene data show CDR1 as MNHEY and CDR2 as SMNVEV (reference sequence). This CDR3 has 15 amino acids. V was cut by 3 bases and J by 1 base, with 10 bases left in between.

The genes are TRBV4-3 and TRBJ2-2; D may be TRBD1 (5 bases). Germline assignment: CDR1 LGHNA and CDR2 YSLEER. The CDR3 is made up of 14 amino acids. The V gene lost 6 bases and the J gene lost 2 bases, with 10 bases spanning the gap. The DNA of the CDR3 is TGCGCCAGCAGACACAGGTCCAACACCGGGGAGCTGTTTTTT. Translation gives CASRHRSNTGELFF.

V usage is TRBV15 and J usage is TRBJ2-5; weak D call: TRBD1 (6 bases). This CDR3 has 17 amino acids. The germline gives CDR1 LNHNV, CDR2 YYDKDF (reference sequence). V shed 0 bases and J shed 4 bases, with 18 bases lying between them. The CDR3 here is CATSRDLVGQSPETQYF. The CDR3 nucleotides are TGTGCCACCAGCAGAGATTTAGTCGGACAGTCCCCAGAGACCCAGTACTTC.

This rearrangement joins TRBV4-1 to TRBJ1-4; no clear D gene. Trimming cost V 1 base and J 8 bases, with 8 bases left between them. The CDR3 has 13 amino acids. Per the germline V gene, CDR1 is MGHRA and CDR2 is YSYEKL. The CDR3 DNA reads TGCGCCAGCAGCCAAGCTTTGGGAGAAAAACTGTTTTTT. This codes for CASSQALGEKLFF.

The chain couples TRBV19 to TRBJ2-3; maybe TRBD2 (6 bases). The V gene's germline CDR1 is LNHDA and CDR2 SQIVND (reference sequence). Deletions cut 1 base from V and 0 bases from J, with 11 bases between. This CDR3 region has 16 residues. In DNA form, the CDR3 reads TGTGCCAGTAGTATAGGCACGGGGACTAGCACAGATACGCAGTATTTT. Residues: CASSIGTGTSTDTQYF.

The J gene is TRBJ1-2, the V gene TRBV7-2; unclear D gene. The CDR3 loop spans 13 amino acids. V was trimmed by 1 base and J by 5 bases, leaving 8 bases between them. CDR1 is SGHTA, CDR2 FQGNSA, per germline. The CDR3 DNA reads TGTGCCAGCAGCTTAGTGGCACCTTATGGCTACACCTTC. This codes for CASSLVAPYGYTF.

This clone was seen more than once but under ten times. The genes are TRBV18 and TRBJ2-1; D possibly corresponds to TRBD1 (5 bases). The CDR3 length is 14 residues. Trimming removed 1 base from V and 7 bases from J, with 11 bases in between. Germline V lookup: CDR1 KGHSH, CDR2 LQKENI. Written as DNA, the CDR3 is TGTGCCAGCTCACCACTCCACCCAGGGAATGAGCAGTTCTTC. It yields the protein CASSPLHPGNEQFF.

This clone has a handful of counts. The chain couples TRBV29-1 to TRBJ2-3; 9 positions match TRBD1. This CDR3 contains 15 residues. The V and J ends lost 6 bases and 4 bases, in that order; junction bases with no gene match: 11. The germline gives CDR1 SQVTM, CDR2 ANQGSEA. The CDR3 protein is CSVINRGRFADTQYF. DNA of the CDR3: TGCAGCGTAATTAACAGGGGGCGCTTCGCAGATACGCAGTATTTT.

This clone was picked up a small number of times. This rearrangement joins TRBV7-2 to TRBJ2-2, with 9 nucleotides matching TRBD1. CDR3 size: 16 residues. Unmatched junction bases numbered 10, after V lost 5 bases and J lost 6 bases. From germline, CDR1 is SGHTA and CDR2 FQGNSA. DNA of the CDR3: TGTGCCAGCAGCCCCCGTAGGACAGGGGTCCCCGGGGAGCTGTTTTTT. Translating gives CASSPRRTGVPGELFF.

This clone was seen a few times. V and J are TRBV29-1 and TRBJ2-3; D call uncertain. CDR1 SQVTM and CDR2 ANQGSEA come from the germline V gene. This CDR3 comprises 14 residues. V lost 0 bases and J lost 2, with 9 bases in between. The CDR3 DNA reads TGCAGCGTTGAAGATGGGTGGGTCACAGATACGCAGTATTTT. Translation: CSVEDGWVTDTQYF.

Only a few counts were recorded for this clone. CDR3 DNA: TGTGCCAGCAGTTTAGGCAGGGGGTTCGGCTATGGCTACACCTTC. Its translation: CASSLGRGFGYGYTF. The genes are TRBV27 and TRBJ1-2; 7 bases align to TRBD1. Germline lookup yields CDR1 MNHEY and CDR2 SMNVEV (reference sequence). The junction had 7 bases not matched to a gene; V was cut back by 2 bases and J by 4 bases. The CDR3 runs 15 residues.

The chain recombines TRBV7-8 with TRBJ1-2, with 9 bases fitting TRBD1. The CDR3 totals 15 residues. Germline V gene lookup returns CDR1 SGHVS and CDR2 FQNEAQ. J was trimmed by 4 bases and V by 5 bases; bases with no gene match: 8. CDR3 loop: CASSIGTGLSYGYTF. Written as DNA, the CDR3 is TGTGCCAGCAGCATCGGGACAGGGCTTAGCTATGGCTACACCTTC.

This chain joins TRBV7-9 and TRBJ2-7; D is uncertain. Trimming shortened V by 4 bases and J by 3 bases, and 10 bases separated the two germline ends. The length of the CDR3 is 13 residues. From germline, CDR1 is SEHNR and CDR2 FQNEAQ (reference sequence). The CDR3 sequence: CASSSFPIYEQYF. The CDR3 coding sequence is TGTGCCAGCAGCTCATTTCCCATCTACGAGCAGTACTTC.

This CDR3 is CASSRTGGQPQHF. DNA of the CDR3: TGTGCCAGCAGCCGGACAGGGGGCCAGCCCCAGCATTTT. This rearrangement joins TRBV6-5 to TRBJ1-5; 11 nucleotides line up with TRBD1. The CDR3 has 13 residues. CDR1 is MNHEY and CDR2 is SVGAGI in the germline V gene. The J segment lost 7 bases and the V segment lost 6 bases, leaving 2 bases of the junction unmatched.

The rearrangement joins TRBV28 to TRBJ1-5, with a tentative D call TRBD1 (5 bases). CDR1 and CDR2 (germline): MDHEN, SYDVKM. CDR3 length equals 15 residues. Deletions cut 6 bases from V and 2 bases from J, with 14 bases between. The CDR3 sequence is CASRLPLGGNQPQHF. Written as DNA, the CDR3 is TGTGCCAGCAGGCTCCCCCTGGGGGGCAATCAGCCCCAGCATTTT. Full variable domain (missing parts from reference TRBV28 and TRBJ1-5): DVKVTQSSRYLVKRTGEKVFLECVQDMDHENMFWYRQDPGLGLRLIYFSYDVKMKEKGDIPEGYSVSREKKERFSLILESASTNQTSMYLCASRLPLGGNQPQHFGDGTRLSIL.

The CDR3 protein is CASSSRRNQETQYF. CDR3 in DNA: TGTGCCAGCAGCTCAAGACGGAACCAAGAGACCCAGTACTTC. This chain connects TRBV7-9 to TRBJ2-5; D call uncertain. Germline lookup yields CDR1 SEHNR and CDR2 FQNEAQ (reference sequence). The CDR3 runs 14 residues. Trimming removed 4 bases from V and 0 bases from J, with 9 bases in between.

This sequence joins TRBV15 and TRBJ2-2; possible D gene TRBD1, 5 bases. V was trimmed by 0 bases and J by 8 bases, leaving 10 bases between them. The germline V gene has CDR1 LNHNV and CDR2 YYDKDF (reference sequence). The CDR3 is 14 amino acids. The CDR3 region is CATSRDKTAGELFF. DNA for the CDR3: TGTGCCACCAGCAGAGATAAGACAGCTGGGGAGCTGTTTTTT. The variable domain in full, with the rest retrieved from reference TRBV15 and TRBJ2-2, is DAMVIQNPRYQVTQFGKPVTLSCSQTLNHNVMYWYQQKSSQAPKLLFHYYDKDFNNEADTPDNFQSRRPNTSFCFLDIRSPGLGDTAMYLCATSRDKTAGELFFGEGSRLTVL.

The chain links TRBV7-8 to TRBJ1-1; a possible D gene is TRBD1 (5 bases). The ends were cut back, 1 base at V and 3 bases at J, with 15 bases in the middle. The CDR3 length is 16 residues. The germline V gene encodes CDR1 SGHVS and CDR2 FQNEAQ. Here the CDR3 reads CASSLVGTSGYTEAFF. The CDR3 bases are TGTGCCAGCAGCTTAGTTGGGACCAGTGGTTACACTGAAGCTTTCTTT.

The V call is TRBV2, the J call TRBJ1-1; D unclear. Trimming pared 4 bases from V and 6 bases from J, leaving 6 bases between. The CDR3 covers 11 residues. Germline V gene data show CDR1 as SNHLY and CDR2 as FYNNEI. The CDR3 nucleotides read TGTGCCAGCAGTGTCATCGCTGAAGCTTTCTTT. Amino acid sequence: CASSVIAEAFF.

This clone showed up just a few times. This chain links TRBV14 with TRBJ2-7; D perhaps matches TRBD1 (5 bases). From germline, CDR1 is SGHDN and CDR2 FVKESK. The CDR3 totals 14 residues. The V end was cut by 4 bases, the J end by 4 bases, with 14 bases between. CDR3 in DNA: TGTGCCAGCAGCCGGGGCAGGGTTACGTACGAGCAGTACTTC. Translation gives CASSRGRVTYEQYF.